This T cell receptor (beta chain) was identified in a study of blood T cell repertoires in COVID-19. Two negative PCRs, clearance, or symptom resolution were required of recovered Cohort 3 donors. The protocol was immunoSEQ multiplex PCR, while the TCRdb copy is restricted to in-frame clones and leaves out a portion. The sample comprises a few hundred thousand clones, roughly 87% of which are singletons, and 2.5% to 3% rests with the top ten. The length of the CDR3 is 18 residues. The germline V gene has CDR1 MNHNY and CDR2 SVGAGI (reference sequence). After removal of 5 bases from V and 2 bases from J, the junction contained 12 bases not matched to a gene.

The chain couples TRBV6-6 to TRBJ1-5; 10 bases match TRBD1. Sequenced input: PBMCs or T cells enriched from blood (not recorded which). This receptor was obtained from a woman in her twenties or thirties who had recovered from COVID-19. CDR3 sequence: CASSPWSGTGAGNQPQHF. As DNA, the CDR3 is TGTGCCAGCAGTCCCTGGTCCGGGACAGGGGCGGGCAATCAGCCCCAGCATTTT.